This T cell receptor beta chain was identified in a study of T cells in localized non-small cell lung cancer. Some clones are missing from TCRdb's copy, which holds only in-frame ones; the method was immunoSEQ multiplex PCR. The sample comprises under 35,000 clones, approximately 90% of which are singletons, and 25% to 35% rests with the top ten. Study-wide findings and caveats: Median roughly 57 top-100 tumor clones were shared with paired adjacent lung. Compared with tumor, uninvolved adjacent lung displayed greater T cell clonality, ranking highest overall. Longer survival (overall) was linked to higher T cell density in blood. Tumor samples were not multi-region, leaving intratumor heterogeneity unexcluded.

V lost 0 bases to trimming and J lost 0 bases, with 6 bases between them. The CDR3 consists of 15 residues. The germline gives CDR1 SGDLS, CDR2 YYNGEE. Worth noting for this clone: Its antigen is not known.

The TCR originated in a female donor aged 60 or older with stage I lung adenocarcinoma. The chain couples TRBV9 to TRBJ2-2; D is perhaps TRBD1 (5 bases). The sample was peripheral blood, taken before any cancer treatment. CDR3 DNA: TGTGCCAGCAGCGTAGGGACAACGAACACCGGGGAGCTGTTTTTT. As protein: CASSVGTTNTGELFF.